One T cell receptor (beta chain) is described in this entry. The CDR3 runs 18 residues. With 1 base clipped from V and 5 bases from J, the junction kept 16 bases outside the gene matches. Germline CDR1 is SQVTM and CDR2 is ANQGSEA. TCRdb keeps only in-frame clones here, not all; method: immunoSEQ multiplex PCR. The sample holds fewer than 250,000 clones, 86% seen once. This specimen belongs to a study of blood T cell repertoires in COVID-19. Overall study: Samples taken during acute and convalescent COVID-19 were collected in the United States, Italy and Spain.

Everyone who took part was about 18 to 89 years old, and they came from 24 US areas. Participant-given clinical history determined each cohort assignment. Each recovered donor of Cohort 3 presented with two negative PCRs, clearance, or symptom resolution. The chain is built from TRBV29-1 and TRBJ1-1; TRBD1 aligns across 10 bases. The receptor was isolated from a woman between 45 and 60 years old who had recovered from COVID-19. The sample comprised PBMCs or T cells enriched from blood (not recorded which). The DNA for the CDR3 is TGCAGCGTTGAAGGGGACAGGGGCTCTGGAGGGGCTCGTACTGAAGCTTTCTTT. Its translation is CSVEGDRGSGGARTEAFF.